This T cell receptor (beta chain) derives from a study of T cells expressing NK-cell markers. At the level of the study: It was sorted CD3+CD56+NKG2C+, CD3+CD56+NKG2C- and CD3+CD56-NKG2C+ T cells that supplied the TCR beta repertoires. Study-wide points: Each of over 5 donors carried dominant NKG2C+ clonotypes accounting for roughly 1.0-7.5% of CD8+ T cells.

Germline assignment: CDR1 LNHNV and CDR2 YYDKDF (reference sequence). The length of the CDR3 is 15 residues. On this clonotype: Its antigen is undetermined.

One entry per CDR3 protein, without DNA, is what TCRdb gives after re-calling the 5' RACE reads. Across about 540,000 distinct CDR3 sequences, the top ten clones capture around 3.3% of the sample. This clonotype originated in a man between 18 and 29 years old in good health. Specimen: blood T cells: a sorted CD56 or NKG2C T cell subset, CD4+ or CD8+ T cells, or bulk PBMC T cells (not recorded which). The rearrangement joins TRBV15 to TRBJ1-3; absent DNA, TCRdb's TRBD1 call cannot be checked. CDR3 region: CATSREGAVGNTIYF.